This T cell receptor beta chain was captured in a study of T cell clonality in common variable immunodeficiency (dated by TCRdb to about 2015). This clone was found many times. Its antigen remains unidentified. The missing CDR3 end, 3 residues past where the read stops, is filled in from the germline J gene. Both CVID patients and healthy controls were predominantly of Caucasian heritage. Heparinized peripheral whole blood samples of roughly 5 to 8.5 ml were obtained from each donor. TCRbeta CDR3 repertoires were sequenced from genomic DNA of adults with common variable immune deficiency (CVID) and healthy adult controls. The control group was made up of about 22 healthy adult volunteers (about ten male and 12 female) whose ages ranged from roughly 20 to 70 years, with a mean age of approximately 32. Diluted blood was density-centrifuged over Hypaque 1077 or Ficoll-Paque to isolate peripheral blood mononuclear cells. Genomic DNA was obtained from unsorted mononuclear cells through either Qiagen column purification or a centrifugation-based method.

Equivalent amounts of genomic DNA from CVID and control samples were used as sequencing input. For every sample, a 60 bp segment covering the rearranged TCRbeta CDR3 region was amplified and then sequenced. TCRbeta amplification used the immunoSEQ assay, a bias-corrected multiplex PCR with high-throughput sequencing. The authors' pipeline ran thus. Every unique nucleotide sequence was considered a clone and was annotated with V, D and J genes, copy number and frequency. Sequences were labeled productive if in frame, and non-productive if out of frame or containing stop codons. As previously described, Shannon's entropy was used to calculate clonality. The predicted amino acid sequences of productive clones were used to derive mean CDR3 Kyte-Doolittle hydropathy. The R hclust function was used to hierarchically cluster scaled V gene usage with Manhattan distance and complete linkage. Sharing of clones by CDR3 amino acid sequence was evaluated through resampling of 12 repertoires per group over 100 rounds. The repertoires were searched for 65 to 85 published EBV-specific TCRbeta sequences and about 240 published CMV-specific TCRbeta sequences. After two CVID samples that produced fewer than 10,000 sequences were dropped from the analysis, some 41 CVID repertoires remained. Not all clones reach the TCRdb copy of this immuneACCESS table, which keeps in-frame sequences only. Checked studies attribute under half of the gap to unresolved V genes and leave the rest unexplained. The V and J calls and the clone size are those of that table, but D and trimming were determined from the DNA. This sample shows roughly 58,000 clones, and none of them turns up only once. The ten largest clones represent about 0.8% of the sample.

Points the paper makes about the study in general: According to the authors, figuring out what caused the increased clonality in CVID would require sequencing the repertoires of T cell subpopulations. Even though DNA input was the same, control samples had an average of about 80,000 unique sequences each, compared with about 30,000 in CVID samples. Compared with healthy controls, CVID subjects showed increased TCRbeta clonality (t-test p = 0.018), a feature most characteristic of about a third of subjects. Reportedly, TCRbeta sequences from CVID had fewer deletions and N-nucleotide insertions, and highly modified clones with 13 or more V deletions were absent from CVID. Healthy controls shared more TCRbeta clones with each other than CVID subjects shared among themselves (p < 0.0001). Differences among patients in the CVID cohort limited the correlations between repertoire features and clinical complications.

Relative to germline, V is missing 5 bases and J is missing 5 bases, with 10 bases of the junction outside any gene match. The CDR3, from cysteine to phenylalanine, totals 16 residues. Of the CDR3's DNA, 39 bases were read; they are in frame from base 1. Taken from the germline V gene (reference sequence), the CDR1 and CDR2 loops are GTSNPN and SVGIG. The sequence joins TRBV30 to TRBJ2-2, and 11 junctional nucleotides match TRBD2. This sequence was found in a person between 18 and 75 years old in good health. Sample: peripheral blood mononuclear cells. CDR3 DNA, as far as it was read: TGTGCCTGGGGGAAACTAGCGGGAGTAGGGACCGGGGAG. Its protein is CAWGKLAGVGTGE. The full CDR3 protein reads CAWGKLAGVGTGELFF.